The 29 T cell receptor beta chains presented below share a single source sample, sequenced in a study of CD8+ T cells in alopecia areata. RNA, once extracted, was reverse transcribed into cDNA for use as the sequencing template. Data came from immunoSEQ multiplex PCR; TCRdb stores just in-frame clones and leaves some out. The table shows 200,000 or so clones, with about three fifths occurring only once. Treatment in this sample: oral pan-JAK inhibitor, 5-10 mg twice daily. The source was CD4+ T cells sorted from blood, collected at week 24, from a patient treated with tofacitinib. All receptors derive from a human donor with alopecia areata.

V and J are TRBV29-1 and TRBJ2-3; 10 bases line up with TRBD2. This CDR3 is built from 15 residues. Germline CDR1 and CDR2: SQVTM and ANQGSEA. Losses at the gene ends were 5 bases for V and 5 bases for J; bases not matched to a gene: 10. CDR3 nucleotide sequence: TGCAGCGTTCTCCCGGGACTAGCGAGGAAAGATACGCAGTATTTT. Its protein product is CSVLPGLARKDTQYF.

The chain couples TRBV6-1 to TRBJ2-7; no reliable D call. CDR3 length: 13 amino acids. The germline V gene has CDR1 MNHNS and CDR2 SASEGT. Trimming removed 4 bases at V and 3 bases at J, with 10 bases between. The CDR3 DNA is TGTGCCAGCAGTGGTCACAGTCACTACGAGCAGTACTTC. Encoded protein: CASSGHSHYEQYF.

The rearrangement joins TRBV7-2 to TRBJ1-2; a possible D gene is TRBD1 (5 bases). Germline CDR1 is SGHTA and CDR2 is FQGNSA. This CDR3 contains 18 residues. V was shortened by 1 base and J by 0 bases, with 18 bases between the two germline ends. The CDR3 loop is CASSLVFIGGVANYGYTF. The CDR3 bases are TGTGCCAGCAGCTTAGTATTTATCGGAGGGGTCGCTAACTATGGCTACACCTTC.

Regarding this clone: Other DNA sequences in this specimen translate into the identical CDR3. The chain links TRBV5-1 to TRBJ2-5; D uncertain. The CDR3 totals 13 residues. V was trimmed by 0 bases and J by 3 bases, leaving 6 bases between them. Germline-derived CDR1 and CDR2 are SGHRS and YFSETQ. The CDR3 protein is CASSLVGEETQYF. The CDR3 DNA sequence: TGCGCCAGCAGCTTGGTCGGAGAAGAGACCCAGTACTTC.

The chain employs TRBV5-4 and TRBJ2-5; D is possibly TRBD1 (6 bases). The V and J ends lost 5 bases and 2 bases respectively, with 10 bases between them. CDR3 length equals 13 residues. The germline V gene has CDR1 SGHNT and CDR2 YYREEE (reference sequence). The DNA of the CDR3 is TGTGCCAGCAGTAGGGACAAACAAGAGACCCAGTACTTC. It codes for CASSRDKQETQYF.

The chain has TRBV30 and TRBJ2-7; D is ambiguous. This CDR3 is built from 13 residues. From germline, CDR1 is GTSNPN and CDR2 SVGIG (reference sequence). V lost 7 bases, J lost 0 bases, and 13 bases lay in between. The CDR3 region is CAFNLFHSYEQYF. As DNA, the CDR3 is TGTGCCTTTAATTTATTTCACTCCTACGAGCAGTACTTC. The whole variable domain, remainder taken from reference TRBV30 and TRBJ2-7, is SQTIHQWPATLVQPVGSPLSLECTVEGTSNPNLYWYRQAAGRGLQLLFYSVGIGQISSEVPQNLSASRPQDRQFILSSKKLLLSDSGFYLCAFNLFHSYEQYFGPGTRLTVT.

The chain joins TRBV18 to TRBJ2-2; no reliable D call. There are 15 residues in the CDR3. V was pared by 1 base and J by 1 base, with 7 bases between. Germline V lookup: CDR1 KGHSH, CDR2 LQKENI. The CDR3 here is CASSPRAGNTGELFF. For the CDR3, the DNA is TGTGCCAGCTCACCACGGGCAGGGAACACCGGGGAGCTGTTTTTT.

This chain uses TRBV5-6 with TRBJ1-2; the D gene is possibly TRBD1 (6 bases). Trimming took off 0 bases at V and 8 bases at J, with 14 bases between the two ends. The CDR3 is 14 residues long. Germline V gene data show CDR1 as SGHDT and CDR2 as YYEEEE. Here the CDR3 DNA reads TGTGCCAGCAGCTTGGGACAGGAGGCCCTCGGCTACACCTTC. Protein: CASSLGQEALGYTF.

This clone was seen a few times. The chain links TRBV28 to TRBJ1-5; weak D call: TRBD1 (5 bases). The CDR3 has 14 amino acids. V dropped 3 bases and J dropped 3 bases, with 9 bases sitting between them. The germline CDR1 and CDR2 sequences are MDHEN and SYDVKM. CDR3 in DNA: TGTGCCAGCAGTTTCGGGGGTTACAATCAGCCCCAGCATTTT. Encoded protein: CASSFGGYNQPQHF.

V and J are TRBV7-9 and TRBJ2-2; 8 nucleotides align to TRBD1. The V and J ends lost 3 bases and 7 bases, in that order; junction bases with no gene match: 7. This CDR3 contains 15 residues. The germline V gene has CDR1 SEHNR and CDR2 FQNEAQ (reference sequence). For the CDR3, the DNA is TGTGCCAGCAGCTTTACGACAGGGGCCGTCGGGGAGCTGTTTTTT. It translates to CASSFTTGAVGELFF. The full variable domain, in which reference TRBV7-9 and TRBJ2-2 provide the parts outside the CDR3, is DTGVSQNPRHKITKRGQNVTFRCDPISEHNRLYWYRQTLGQGPEFLTYFQNEAQLEKSRLLSDRFSAERPKGSFSTLEIQRTEQGDSAMYLCASSFTTGAVGELFFGEGSRLTVL.

This clone occurred a few times. V and J are TRBV6-1 and TRBJ1-1; D is undetermined. Germline loops: CDR1 MNHNS, CDR2 SASEGT. The CDR3 totals 12 residues. Deletions cut 5 bases from V and 8 bases from J, with 12 bases between. The CDR3 loop reads CASSPLGREAFF. In nucleotides, the CDR3 is TGTGCCAGCAGTCCCCTCGGCCGGGAAGCTTTCTTT.

This clone was counted only a few times. The V and J genes are TRBV7-9 and TRBJ1-4, with a tentative D call TRBD1 (5 bases). CDR1 and CDR2 from the germline V gene are SEHNR and FQNEAQ (reference sequence). This CDR3 is 13 amino acids long. Deletions cut 0 bases from V and 12 bases from J, with 11 bases between. CDR3 amino acids: CASSLAGRNELFF. The DNA of the CDR3 is TGTGCCAGCAGCTTAGCGGGGCGGAACGAACTGTTTTTT.

This clone was found a few times. V is TRBV7-2 and J is TRBJ2-3; TRBD2 might be the D (6 bases). Germline V lookup: CDR1 SGHTA, CDR2 FQGNSA. Trimming took 8 bases from V and 1 from J, leaving 16 bases between them. The CDR3 covers 15 residues. As DNA, the CDR3 is TGTGCCAGCTCCTGGGGCGGGGTGGGCACAGATACGCAGTATTTT. Residues: CASSWGGVGTDTQYF.

Comment on this clone: Germline is not matched at one junction end, which may reflect a read error. J is TRBJ2-5 and V is TRBV23-1, with D unclear. TRBV23-1 belongs to the ORF category, with a function that is uncertain. The CDR3 covers 10 residues. CDR3 protein: CASSQSPLHF. The CDR3 DNA reads TGCGCCAGCAGTCAATCTCCACTCCACTTC.

This clone was seen just once. J is TRBJ2-2 and V is TRBV30, with D uncertain. Per the germline V gene, CDR1 is GTSNPN and CDR2 is SVGIG (reference sequence). The CDR3 runs 13 residues. V was shortened by 0 bases and J by 8 bases, with 10 bases between the two germline ends. The CDR3 DNA reads as TGTGCCTGGAGTGTTCTCCGCCGAGGGGAGCTGTTTTTT. Translating gives CAWSVLRRGELFF.

The chain has TRBV18 and TRBJ1-1; D gene unclear. V shed 6 bases and J shed 1 base, with 6 bases lying between them. This CDR3 is built from 12 residues. Looked up from germline, CDR1 is KGHSH and CDR2 is LQKENI. In DNA form, the CDR3 reads TGTGCCAGCTCCCAGCCGAACACTGAAGCTTTCTTT. Protein sequence: CASSQPNTEAFF.

This clone has a handful of counts. The gene calls are TRBV5-6 and TRBJ2-4, with D possibly being TRBD1 (5 bases). Germline-derived CDR1 and CDR2 are SGHDT and YYEEEE. This CDR3 comprises 16 residues. Trimming took 2 bases from V and 1 from J, leaving 13 bases between them. CDR3 protein: CASSFPLAGAKNIQYF. In nucleotides, the CDR3 is TGTGCCAGCAGCTTCCCCCTTGCAGGGGCCAAAAACATTCAGTACTTC.

The chain recombines TRBV5-6 with TRBJ2-5; D not certain. Germline assignment: CDR1 SGHDT and CDR2 YYEEEE. V shed 4 bases and J shed 0 bases, with 10 bases lying between them. This CDR3 region has 14 residues. This CDR3 reads CASSGRTYQETQYF. In nucleotides, the CDR3 is TGTGCCAGCAGCGGGCGGACCTACCAAGAGACCCAGTACTTC.

J is TRBJ2-5 and V is TRBV5-1, with 8 positions matching TRBD2. The CDR3 totals 15 residues. Germline V CDR1 and CDR2: SGHRS, YFSETQ. The V and J ends lost 4 bases and 4 bases, in that order; junction bases with no gene match: 9. CDR3 nucleotides: TGCGCCAGCAGCCACCGAGCGGGGGAGCGAGAGACCCAGTACTTC. The encoded protein is CASSHRAGERETQYF.

This clone was counted between two and nine times. The chain joins TRBV5-4 to TRBJ1-5; tentative D call: TRBD1 (5 bases). Deletions cut 1 base from V and 3 bases from J, with 8 bases between. CDR3 length: 14 residues. Germline lookup yields CDR1 SGHNT and CDR2 YYREEE (reference sequence). The CDR3 region has the DNA TGTGCCAGCAGCTTGTCAGGGATCAATCAGCCCCAGCATTTT. Residues: CASSLSGINQPQHF.

This sequence joins TRBV6-4 and TRBJ2-7; 9 bases map to TRBD1. V shed 10 bases and J 5 bases; nucleotides not matched to a gene: 6. The CDR3 loop spans 12 amino acids. Per germline, CDR1 MRHNA and CDR2 SNTAGT. The CDR3 DNA reads as TGTGCCACCGGACAGGGGACCAACGAGCAGTACTTC. It encodes CATGQGTNEQYF.

The chain links TRBV9 to TRBJ1-2; possibly TRBD1 for D (6 bases). The CDR3 totals 13 residues. CDR1 is SGDLS and CDR2 is YYNGEE in the germline V gene. V lost 3 bases to trimming and J lost 1 base, with 7 bases between them. The CDR3 here is CASSAGVNYGYTF. The CDR3 DNA reads as TGTGCCAGCAGCGCAGGGGTTAACTATGGCTACACCTTC.

This chain connects TRBV27 to TRBJ1-1; D gene uncertain. Germline V gene lookup returns CDR1 MNHEY and CDR2 SMNVEV (reference sequence). V shed 4 bases and J shed 0 bases, with 6 bases lying between them. This CDR3 is built from 13 residues. In nucleotides, the CDR3 is TGTGCCAGCAGTTCGGCAGTGAACACTGAAGCTTTCTTT. Its translation: CASSSAVNTEAFF.

The chain uses TRBV29-1 and TRBJ1-2; no reliable D call. V lost 5 bases to trimming and J lost 0 bases, with 10 bases between them. Germline values: CDR1 SQVTM, CDR2 ANQGSEA. This CDR3 has 13 amino acids. CDR3 DNA sequence: TGCAGCGTTTCGACGGGAACTAACTATGGCTACACCTTC. It yields the protein CSVSTGTNYGYTF. The full variable domain, its missing parts supplied by reference TRBV29-1 and TRBJ1-2, is SAVISQKPSRDICQRGTSLTIQCQVDSQVTMMFWYRQQPGQSLTLIATANQGSEATYESGFVIDKFPISRPNLTFSTLTVSNMSPEDSSIYLCSVSTGTNYGYTFGSGTRLTVV.

Written as DNA, the CDR3 is TGTGCCTGGAGTGTAGGATTTGGGGAGGTGGACGGGACCCAGTACTTC. This codes for CAWSVGFGEVDGTQYF. The chain carries TRBV30 and TRBJ2-5; maybe TRBD2 (6 bases). This CDR3 is built from 16 residues. V shed 0 bases and J shed 7 bases, with 21 bases lying between them. Germline CDR1 is GTSNPN and CDR2 is SVGIG (reference sequence).

This clone was seen a handful of times. Other DNA sequences in this specimen translate into the identical CDR3. The chain combines TRBV19 with TRBJ2-6; D perhaps matches TRBD1 (6 bases). This CDR3 region has 15 residues. From germline, CDR1 is LNHDA and CDR2 SQIVND (reference sequence). V was shortened by 2 bases and J by 2 bases, with 7 bases between the two germline ends. The CDR3 DNA sequence: TGTGCCAGTAGTATACAGGGGACTGGGGCCAACGTCCTGACTTTC. This codes for CASSIQGTGANVLTF.

The J gene is TRBJ2-5, the V gene TRBV25-1; TRBD2 matches at 7 bases. V was pared by 3 bases and J by 5 bases, with 6 bases of the junction left unmatched. Germline lookup yields CDR1 MGHDK and CDR2 SYGVNS. There are 14 residues in the CDR3. DNA of the CDR3: TGTGCCAGCAGTGAGAGGGACTATAGGGAGACCCAGTACTTC. Protein: CASSERDYRETQYF.

This clone was observed a handful of times. The chain is built from TRBV6-5 and TRBJ2-5; D gene unclear. Germline CDR1 reads MNHEY; CDR2 reads SVGAGI. CDR3 size: 16 residues. V was clipped by 2 bases and J by 4 bases, with 17 bases between them. CDR3 nucleotide sequence: TGTGCCAGCAGTTACGAGTGGGGTTCGTTCGGAGAGACCCAGTACTTC. Protein: CASSYEWGSFGETQYF.

The rearrangement uses TRBV7-9 and TRBJ2-2; 9 bases fit TRBD2. Germline V lookup: CDR1 SEHNR, CDR2 FQNEAQ (reference sequence). Trimming at V came to 11 bases and at J to 1 base, leaving 5 bases not matched to a gene. CDR3 length: 14 amino acids. CDR3 region: CAVTLAGNTGELFF. For the CDR3, the DNA is TGTGCCGTCACACTAGCGGGGAACACCGGGGAGCTGTTTTTT.